This T cell receptor (beta chain) originates from a study of beta chain features in type 1 diabetes. Details on this clone: Antigen: not known.

The V end lost 2 bases, the J end lost 3 bases, and 7 bases lay between the germline ends. This CDR3 comprises 13 residues. Germline CDR1 is SNHLY and CDR2 is FYNNEI. Study-level points and caveats: Patients' naive, central memory and Treg TCRB repertoires seemed closer to one another than those of healthy donors. Significant though moderate, a shortening of TCRB CDR3s appeared in all four CD4+ subsets of Type 1 diabetes patients. Here, the possible influence of HLA type (on TCRB rearrangement) remained unresolved.

What was sequenced were expressed TCRB transcripts, since all of the isolated RNA had been reverse transcribed. Roughly 3.5 million reads per sample were averaged for naive, central memory and regulatory samples. Clones were read by immunoSEQ multiplex PCR, and TCRdb kept only the in-frame ones, dropping some. In the table there are about 130,000 clones, roughly 10% of which are singletons. This chain joins TRBV2 and TRBJ1-1; D is ambiguous. The receptor comes from a man aged 30-40 years with type 1 diabetes. The sequencing input was central memory CD4+ T cells from blood. Written as DNA, the CDR3 is TGTGCCAGCAGTGAATACAGCCACACTGAAGCTTTCTTT. It translates to CASSEYSHTEAFF. The whole variable domain, remainder taken from reference TRBV2 and TRBJ1-1, is EPEVTQTPSHQVTQMGQEVILRCVPISNHLYFYWYRQILGQKVEFLVSFYNNEISEKSEIFDDQFSVERPDGSNFTLKIRSTKLEDSAMYFCASSEYSHTEAFFGQGTRLTVV.